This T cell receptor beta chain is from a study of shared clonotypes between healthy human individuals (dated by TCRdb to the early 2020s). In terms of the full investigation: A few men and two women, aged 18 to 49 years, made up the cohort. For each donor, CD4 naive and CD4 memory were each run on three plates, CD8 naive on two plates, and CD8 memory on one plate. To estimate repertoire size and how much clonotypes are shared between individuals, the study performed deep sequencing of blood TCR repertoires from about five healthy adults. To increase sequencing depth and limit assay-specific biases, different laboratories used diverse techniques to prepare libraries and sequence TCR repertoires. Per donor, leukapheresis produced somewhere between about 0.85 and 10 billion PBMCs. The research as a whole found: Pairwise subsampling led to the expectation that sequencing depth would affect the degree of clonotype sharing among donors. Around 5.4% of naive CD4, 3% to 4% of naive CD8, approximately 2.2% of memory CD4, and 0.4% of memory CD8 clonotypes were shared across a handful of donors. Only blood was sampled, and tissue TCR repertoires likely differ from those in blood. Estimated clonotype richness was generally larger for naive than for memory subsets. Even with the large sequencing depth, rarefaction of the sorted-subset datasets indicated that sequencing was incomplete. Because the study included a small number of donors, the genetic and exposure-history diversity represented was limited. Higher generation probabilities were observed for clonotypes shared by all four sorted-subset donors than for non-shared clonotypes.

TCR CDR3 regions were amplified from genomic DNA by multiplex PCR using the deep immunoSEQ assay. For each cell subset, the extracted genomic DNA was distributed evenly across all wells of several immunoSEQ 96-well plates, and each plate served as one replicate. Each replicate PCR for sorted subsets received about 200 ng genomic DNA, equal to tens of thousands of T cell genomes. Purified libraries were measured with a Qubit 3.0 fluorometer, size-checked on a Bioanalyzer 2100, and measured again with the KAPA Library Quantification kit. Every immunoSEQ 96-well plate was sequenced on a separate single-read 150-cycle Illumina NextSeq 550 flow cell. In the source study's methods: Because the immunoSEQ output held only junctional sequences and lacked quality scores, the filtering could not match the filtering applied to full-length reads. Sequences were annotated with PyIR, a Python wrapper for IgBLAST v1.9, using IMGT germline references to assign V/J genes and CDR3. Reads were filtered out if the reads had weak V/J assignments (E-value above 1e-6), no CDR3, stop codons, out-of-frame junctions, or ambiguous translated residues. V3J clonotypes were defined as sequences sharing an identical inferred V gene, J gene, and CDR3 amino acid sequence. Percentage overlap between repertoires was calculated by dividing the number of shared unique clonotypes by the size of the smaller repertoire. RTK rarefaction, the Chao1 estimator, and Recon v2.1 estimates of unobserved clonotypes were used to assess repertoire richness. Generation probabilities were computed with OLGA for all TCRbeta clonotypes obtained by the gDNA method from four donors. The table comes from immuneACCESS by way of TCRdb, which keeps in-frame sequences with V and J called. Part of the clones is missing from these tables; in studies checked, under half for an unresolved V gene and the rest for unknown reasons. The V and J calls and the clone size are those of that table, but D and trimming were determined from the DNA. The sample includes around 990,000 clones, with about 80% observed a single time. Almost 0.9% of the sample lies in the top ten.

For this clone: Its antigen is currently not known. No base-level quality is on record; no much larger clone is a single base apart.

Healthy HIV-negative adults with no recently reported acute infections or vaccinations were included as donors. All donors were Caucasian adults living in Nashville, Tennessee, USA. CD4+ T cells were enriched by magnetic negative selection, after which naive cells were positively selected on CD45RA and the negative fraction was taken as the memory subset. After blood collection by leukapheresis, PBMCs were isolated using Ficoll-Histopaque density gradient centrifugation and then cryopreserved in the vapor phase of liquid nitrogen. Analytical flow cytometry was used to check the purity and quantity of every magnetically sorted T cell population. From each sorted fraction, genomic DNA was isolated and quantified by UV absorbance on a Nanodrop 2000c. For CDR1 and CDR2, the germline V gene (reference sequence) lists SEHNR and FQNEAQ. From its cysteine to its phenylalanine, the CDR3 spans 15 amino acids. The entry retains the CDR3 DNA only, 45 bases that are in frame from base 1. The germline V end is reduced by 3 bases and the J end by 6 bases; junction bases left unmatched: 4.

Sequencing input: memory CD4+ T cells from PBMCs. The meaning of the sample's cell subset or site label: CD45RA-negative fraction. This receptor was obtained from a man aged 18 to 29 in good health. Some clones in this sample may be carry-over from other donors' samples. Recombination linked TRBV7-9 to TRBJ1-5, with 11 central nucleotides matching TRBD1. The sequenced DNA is TGTGCCAGCAGCTTTGGACAGGGGGCGGGTCAGCCCCAGCATTTT. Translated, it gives CASSFGQGAGQPQHF.